This T cell receptor beta chain originates from a study of early T cells in non-severe SARS-CoV-2 infection. The wider study: Whole-blood bulk RNA, unsorted, was sequenced, and chains were unpaired.

V lost 4 bases to trimming and J lost 0 bases, with 10 bases between them. Germline V gene lookup returns CDR1 SGHVS and CDR2 FNYEAQ. The CDR3 covers 14 residues. Molecules of cDNA were individually given unique molecular identifiers that were attached to them. Each CDR3 protein is one row after TCRdb ran MiXCR on the 5' RACE reads. The sample holds about 88,000 distinct CDR3 sequences, about 16% seen once. The table lists this clonotype with a few counts. Its antigen is undetermined. Findings and limits, study-wide: CD4 and private specificities were missed by VDJdb matching, which favored anti-spike CD8 responses.

The chain uses TRBV7-6 and TRBJ2-7; D ambiguous. The sequence came from an adult who was a healthcare worker with PCR-confirmed SARS-CoV-2 infection or an uninfected control (not recorded which). Sequencing was performed on whole blood. CDR3 nucleotides: TGTGCCAGCAGCTCCACAAGGCACTCCTACGAGCAGTACTTC. Amino acids: CASSSTRHSYEQYF.